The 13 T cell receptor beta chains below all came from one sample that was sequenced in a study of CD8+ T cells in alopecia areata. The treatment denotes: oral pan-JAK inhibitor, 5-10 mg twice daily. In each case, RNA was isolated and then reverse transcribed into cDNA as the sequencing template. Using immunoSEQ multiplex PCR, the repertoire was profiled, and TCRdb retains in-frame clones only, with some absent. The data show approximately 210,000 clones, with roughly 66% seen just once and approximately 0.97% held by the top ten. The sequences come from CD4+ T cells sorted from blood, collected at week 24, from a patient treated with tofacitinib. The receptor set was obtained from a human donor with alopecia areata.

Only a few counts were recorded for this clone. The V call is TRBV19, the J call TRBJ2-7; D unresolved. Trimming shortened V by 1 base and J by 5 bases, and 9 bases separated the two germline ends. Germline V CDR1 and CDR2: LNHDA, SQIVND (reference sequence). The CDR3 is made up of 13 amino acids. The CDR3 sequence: CASSIADYHEQYF. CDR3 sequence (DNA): TGTGCCAGTAGTATAGCTGATTACCACGAGCAGTACTTC.

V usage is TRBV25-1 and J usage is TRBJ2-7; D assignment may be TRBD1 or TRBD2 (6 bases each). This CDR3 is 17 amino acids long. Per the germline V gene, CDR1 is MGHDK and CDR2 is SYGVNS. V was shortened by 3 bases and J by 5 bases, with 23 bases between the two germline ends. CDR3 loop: CASSERGLRDGGHEQYF. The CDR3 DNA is TGTGCCAGCAGTGAGAGGGGACTCCGGGACGGGGGCCACGAGCAGTACTTC.

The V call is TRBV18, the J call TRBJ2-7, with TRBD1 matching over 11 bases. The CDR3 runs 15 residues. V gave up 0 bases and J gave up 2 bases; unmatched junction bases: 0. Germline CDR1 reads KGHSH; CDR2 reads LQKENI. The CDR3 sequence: CASSPPGQGAYEQYF. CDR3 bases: TGTGCCAGCTCACCACCGGGACAGGGGGCCTACGAGCAGTACTTC.

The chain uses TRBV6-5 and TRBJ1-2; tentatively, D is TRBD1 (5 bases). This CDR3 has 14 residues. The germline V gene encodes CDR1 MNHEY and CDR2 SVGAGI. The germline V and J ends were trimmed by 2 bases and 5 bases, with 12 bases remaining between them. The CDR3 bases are TGTGCCAGCAGTTACCCTGGGACGGATTATGGCTACACCTTC. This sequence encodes CASSYPGTDYGYTF.

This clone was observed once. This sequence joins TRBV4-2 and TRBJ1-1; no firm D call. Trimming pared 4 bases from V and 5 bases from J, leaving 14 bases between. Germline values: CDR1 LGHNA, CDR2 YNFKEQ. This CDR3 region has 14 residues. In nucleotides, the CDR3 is TGTGCCAGCAGCCGTGAAGGAATTAGGACTGAAGCTTTCTTT. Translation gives CASSREGIRTEAFF.

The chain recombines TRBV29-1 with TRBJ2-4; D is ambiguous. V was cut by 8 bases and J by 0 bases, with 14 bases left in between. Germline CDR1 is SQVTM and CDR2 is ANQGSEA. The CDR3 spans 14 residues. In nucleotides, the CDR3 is TGCAGCCTATCTCTGAGCGTAGCCAAAAACATTCAGTACTTC. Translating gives CSLSLSVAKNIQYF.

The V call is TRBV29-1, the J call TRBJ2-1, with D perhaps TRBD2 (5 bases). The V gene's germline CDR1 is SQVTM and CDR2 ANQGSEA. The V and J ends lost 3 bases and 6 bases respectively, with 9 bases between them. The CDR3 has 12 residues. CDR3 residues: CSVESLGNEQFF. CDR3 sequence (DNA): TGCAGCGTTGAGTCACTAGGCAATGAGCAGTTCTTC.

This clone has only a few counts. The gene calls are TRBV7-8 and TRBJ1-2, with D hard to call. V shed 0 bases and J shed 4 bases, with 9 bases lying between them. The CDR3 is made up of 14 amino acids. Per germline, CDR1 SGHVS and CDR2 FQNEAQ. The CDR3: CASSLAKQSYGYTF. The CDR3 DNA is TGTGCCAGCAGCTTAGCGAAACAGAGCTATGGCTACACCTTC.

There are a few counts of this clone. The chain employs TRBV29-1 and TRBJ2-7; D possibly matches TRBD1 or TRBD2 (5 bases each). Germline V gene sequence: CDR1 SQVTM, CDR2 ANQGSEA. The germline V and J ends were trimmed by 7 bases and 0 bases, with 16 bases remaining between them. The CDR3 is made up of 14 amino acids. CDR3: CSEGPGPHSYEQYF. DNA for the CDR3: TGCAGCGAAGGACCGGGACCTCACTCCTACGAGCAGTACTTC.

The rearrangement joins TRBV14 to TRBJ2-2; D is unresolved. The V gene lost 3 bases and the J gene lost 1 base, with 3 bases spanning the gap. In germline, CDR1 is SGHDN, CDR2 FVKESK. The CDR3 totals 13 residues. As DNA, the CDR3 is TGTGCCAGCAGCCAGTTGAACACCGGGGAGCTGTTTTTT. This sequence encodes CASSQLNTGELFF.

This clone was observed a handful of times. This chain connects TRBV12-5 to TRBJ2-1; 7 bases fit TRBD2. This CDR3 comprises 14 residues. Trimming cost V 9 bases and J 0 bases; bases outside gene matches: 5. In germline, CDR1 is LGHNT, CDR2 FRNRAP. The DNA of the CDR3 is TGTGCTAGCGGGTGGGGGGGCTCCTACAATGAGCAGTTCTTC. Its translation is CASGWGGSYNEQFF.

The CDR3 DNA is TGTGCCAGCCGCGGCCGGGGGGTCGAGCAGTACTTC. It yields the protein CASRGRGVEQYF. The chain combines TRBV7-2 with TRBJ2-7, with 7 bases identical to TRBD2. The CDR3 sequence is 12 residues long. Losses at the gene ends were 8 bases for V and 6 bases for J; bases not matched to a gene: 7. Germline V gives CDR1 SGHTA, CDR2 FQGNSA.

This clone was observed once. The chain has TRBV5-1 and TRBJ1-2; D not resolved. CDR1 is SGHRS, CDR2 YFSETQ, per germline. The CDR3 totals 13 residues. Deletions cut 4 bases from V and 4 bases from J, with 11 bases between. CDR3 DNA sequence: TGCGCCAGCAGCGAAACAGCAACCTATGGCTACACCTTC. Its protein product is CASSETATYGYTF.